These T cell receptor beta chains were read from a single sample in a study of blood T cell repertoires in COVID-19. Sequencing used immunoSEQ multiplex PCR; TCRdb keeps in-frame clones, though not all of them. Among approximately 30,000 clones, less than 80% were seen once, and the ten largest hold about 40%. Sequencing input: peripheral blood. The receptors were gathered from a man in his 70s with acute or convalescent COVID-19. The CDR3 runs from the conserved cysteine through the conserved F or W. A D gene is named only where the DNA matches it firmly. Expanded clones get a size class; other rows say once, few or many, or leave the size out.

TRBV4-2	TRBJ1-6	-	-	CASSQVSRGITNSPLHF	TGTGCCAGCAGCCAAGTTTCGAGGGGGATAACTAATTCACCCCTCCACTTT
TRBV6-6	TRBJ1-5	-	once	CASSSGERPNQPQHF	TGTGCCAGCAGTTCCGGGGAGCGCCCCAATCAGCCCCAGCATTTT
TRBV21-1	TRBJ2-2	-	-	CASSKGGRRTGELFF	TGTGCCAGCAGCAAAGGGGGGCGGAGGACCGGGGAGCTGTTTTTT
TRBV30	TRBJ2-5	TRBD2	-	CAWRSLAGASKGTQYF	TGTGCCTGGAGATCTCTAGCGGGGGCCTCGAAGGGGACCCAGTACTTC
TRBV18	TRBJ2-5	-	-	CASSLSLGQETQYF	TGTGCCAGCTCACTAAGCCTCGGCCAAGAGACCCAGTACTTC
TRBV7-2	TRBJ2-5	TRBD2	-	CASSFHLSGGKETQYF	TGTGCCAGCAGCTTCCATCTTAGCGGGGGAAAAGAGACCCAGTACTTC
TRBV14	TRBJ1-4	-	-	CASSQGRVNEKLFF	TGTGCCAGCAGCCAAGGCAGGGTTAATGAAAAACTGTTTTTT
TRBV3-1/TRBV3-2	TRBJ1-1	-	-	CASSHRGMNTEAFF	TGTGCCAGCAGCCACAGGGGTATGAACACTGAAGCTTTCTTT
TRBV3-1/TRBV3-2	TRBJ2-1	-	-	CASSTGDGANEQFF	TGTGCCAGCAGCACGGGCGATGGGGCCAATGAGCAGTTCTTC
TRBV18	TRBJ2-3	TRBD2	-	CASSLGGVRTDTQYF	TGTGCCAGCTCCCTGGGAGGGGTGAGGACAGATACGCAGTATTTT
TRBV10-1	TRBJ1-5	TRBD1	-	CATGTGSQPQHF	TGCGCCACCGGGACAGGGAGTCAGCCCCAGCATTTT
TRBV30	TRBJ1-4	-	few	CAYARGIISGNEKLFF	TGTGCCTATGCCAGGGGTATTATTTCTGGTAATGAAAAACTGTTTTTT
TRBV4-2	TRBJ1-1	-	-	CASNTGVNTEAFF	TGTGCCAGCAACACGGGGGTGAACACTGAAGCTTTCTTT
TRBV14	TRBJ1-6	-	few	CASSQDWRNNSPLHF	TGTGCCAGCAGCCAAGATTGGCGGAATAATTCACCCCTCCACTTT
TRBV4-3	TRBJ2-7	-	-	CASSQLPQGSYEQYF	TGCGCCAGCAGCCAATTACCACAGGGTTCCTACGAGCAGTACTTC
TRBV5-4	TRBJ2-1	TRBD1	-	CASRAGTVNREFF	TGTGCCAGCAGGGCCGGGACAGTAAATCGGGAGTTCTTC
TRBV2	TRBJ1-5	-	-	CASSGNRFQPQHF	TGTGCCAGCAGTGGGAACAGGTTTCAGCCCCAGCATTTT
TRBV27	TRBJ2-2	-	-	CASRTNRNTGELFF	TGTGCCAGCAGGACAAACCGGAACACCGGGGAGCTGTTTTTT
TRBV7-8	TRBJ2-2	-	-	CASSLDSGFGNTGELFF	TGTGCCAGCAGCTTAGATTCGGGGTTTGGAAACACCGGGGAGCTGTTTTTT
TRBV18	TRBJ2-3	TRBD2	-	CASSDSGSLLGGTDTQYF	TGTGCCAGCTCAGATAGCGGGAGTCTCCTCGGAGGCACAGATACGCAGTATTTT
TRBV21-1	TRBJ2-3	-	-	CASSHPGLALLDTQYF	TGTGCCAGCAGCCACCCGGGACTAGCGCTTTTGGATACGCAGTATTTT
TRBV7-3	TRBJ2-7	TRBD1	few	CASSVGQGYEQYF	TGTGCCAGCAGCGTGGGACAGGGTTACGAGCAGTACTTC
TRBV5-5	TRBJ1-1	TRBD1	-	CASSHFTGDGAFF	TGTGCCAGCAGCCATTTTACAGGGGACGGAGCTTTCTTT
TRBV28	TRBJ1-1	-	-	CASSPTDSPMNTEAFF	TGTGCCAGCAGTCCTACGGACAGCCCCATGAACACTGAAGCTTTCTTT
TRBV9	TRBJ1-3	-	-	CASSVDPGTGNTIYF	TGTGCCAGCAGCGTAGATCCGGGTACTGGAAACACCATATATTTT
TRBV18	TRBJ1-1	-	once	CASSPRGPGEPLEAFF	TGTGCCAGCTCACCACGGGGGCCGGGCGAGCCGCTCGAAGCTTTCTTT
TRBV7-2	TRBJ1-1	TRBD1	few	CASSGLTGDEAFF	TGTGCCAGCAGCGGGTTGACAGGGGATGAAGCTTTCTTT
TRBV27	TRBJ1-3	-	once	CASSFKGDTPGNTIYF	TGTGCCAGCAGTTTTAAAGGGGACACACCTGGAAACACCATATATTTT
TRBV28	TRBJ2-1	TRBD2	-	CASSLLAGGRNEQFF	TGTGCCAGCAGTCTACTAGCGGGAGGGAGGAATGAGCAGTTCTTC
TRBV4-3	TRBJ2-5	-	few	CASSQTVDNEETQYF	TGCGCCAGCAGCCAGACAGTGGACAACGAAGAGACCCAGTACTTC
TRBV7-9	TRBJ2-5	TRBD1	-	CASSRGGIETQYF	TGTGCCAGCAGCCGAGGGGGCATCGAGACCCAGTACTTC
TRBV6-5	TRBJ2-3	-	-	CASSYVSSTDTQYF	TGTGCCAGCAGTTACGTATCTAGCACAGATACGCAGTATTTT
TRBV6-5	TRBJ2-1	TRBD2	-	CASSYSASGRYNEQFF	TGTGCCAGCAGTTACTCTGCTAGCGGGAGGTACAATGAGCAGTTCTTC
TRBV7-9	TRBJ2-7	-	few	CASSLDSSPPYEQYF	TGTGCCAGCAGCTTGGACAGTTCACCCCCCTACGAGCAGTACTTC
TRBV28	TRBJ1-2	-	-	CASSSGTTGEIDGYTF	TGTGCCAGCAGTTCCGGGACAACCGGAGAAATCGATGGCTACACCTTC
TRBV28	TRBJ1-1	TRBD1	-	CASSPGTGAMNTEAFF	TGTGCCAGCAGCCCCGGGACAGGGGCCATGAACACTGAAGCTTTCTTT
TRBV28	TRBJ1-5	TRBD1	-	CASSSSGTGAQPQHF	TGTGCCAGCAGTTCTTCCGGGACAGGGGCTCAGCCCCAGCATTTT
TRBV15	TRBJ2-1	-	-	CATSREFSIGEQFF	TGTGCCACCAGCAGAGAGTTTAGTATCGGTGAGCAGTTCTTC
TRBV2	TRBJ2-7	TRBD1	-	CASSGLTGDYEQYF	TGTGCCAGCAGTGGATTGACAGGGGACTACGAGCAGTACTTC
TRBV9	TRBJ1-1	-	few	CASSPYGSGMNTEAFF	TGTGCCAGCAGCCCTTATGGCTCCGGGATGAACACTGAAGCTTTCTTT
TRBV2	TRBJ2-4	-	once	CATNSGRGTTKNIQYF	TGTGCCACCAATTCCGGCCGGGGGACGACCAAAAACATTCAGTACTTC
TRBV7-2	TRBJ2-5	-	-	CASSQGETQYF	TGTGCCAGCAGTCAGGGGGAGACCCAGTACTTC
TRBV4-3	TRBJ2-5	TRBD2	-	CASSQRLAGDETQYF	TGCGCCAGCAGCCAACGTCTAGCGGGAGATGAGACCCAGTACTTC
TRBV6-5	TRBJ1-2	TRBD1	-	CASRPRDRRYGYTF	TGTGCCAGCAGGCCCCGGGACAGGAGGTATGGCTACACCTTC
TRBV18	TRBJ2-5	-	-	CASSPRGDETQYF	TGTGCCAGCTCACCGCGGGGAGACGAGACCCAGTACTTC